This TCR beta chain was found in a study of blood T cell repertoires in COVID-19. Looking at the study overall: The United States, Italy and Spain were the sources of the acute and convalescent COVID-19 samples. In each case, the material was cDNA or gDNA derived from T cells, B-cell-depleted T cells, or PBMCs.

Per the germline V gene, CDR1 is SGHDT and CDR2 is YYEEEE. The J segment lost 9 bases and the V segment lost 4 bases, leaving 11 bases of the junction unmatched. This CDR3 contains 16 residues. How the authors handled the data: It was from reference gene primer amplification that nucleated cell counts were estimated. The repertoire was sequenced with immunoSEQ multiplex PCR; TCRdb's copy has only in-frame clones and lacks some. V, J and clone size are those of that table, while D and trimming were read from the DNA. The data hold about 190,000 clones, with approximately 90% observed a single time. The table lists this clone with a count of one.

The clonotype originates from a young man with acute or convalescent COVID-19. Sequenced input: peripheral blood. The rearrangement joins TRBV5-6 to TRBJ1-6, with 9 nucleotides matching TRBD1. The CDR3 protein is CASSNLPGQGGSPLHF. DNA of the CDR3: TGTGCCAGCAGCAACCTACCGGGACAGGGTGGTTCACCCCTCCACTTT.